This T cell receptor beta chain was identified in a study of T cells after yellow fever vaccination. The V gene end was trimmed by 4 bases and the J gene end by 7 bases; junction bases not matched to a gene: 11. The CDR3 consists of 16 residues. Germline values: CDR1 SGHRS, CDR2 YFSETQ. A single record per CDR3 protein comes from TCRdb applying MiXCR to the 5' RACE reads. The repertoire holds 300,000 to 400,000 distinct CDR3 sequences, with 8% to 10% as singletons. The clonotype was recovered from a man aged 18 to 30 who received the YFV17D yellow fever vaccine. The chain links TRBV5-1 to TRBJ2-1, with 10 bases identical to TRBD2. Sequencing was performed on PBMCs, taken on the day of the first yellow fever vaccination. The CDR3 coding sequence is TGCGCCAGCAGCACCCTGAGCGGGGGGGCGAGGAATGAGCAGTTCTTC. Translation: CASSTLSGGARNEQFF. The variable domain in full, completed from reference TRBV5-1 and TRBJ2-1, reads KAGVTQTPRYLIKTRGQQVTLSCSPISGHRSVSWYQQTPGQGLQFLFEYFSETQRNKGNFPGRFSGRQFSNSRSEMNVSTLELGDSALYLCASSTLSGGARNEQFFGPGTRLTVL.